This entry concerns a single TCR beta chain. What it binds is not known. This CDR3 contains 14 residues. The V segment lost 4 bases and the J segment 4 bases; nucleotides outside the gene matches: 6. The germline V gene encodes CDR1 SQVTM and CDR2 ANQGSEA. The data were taken from a study of circulating tumor DNA in untreated peripheral T-cell lymphoma. Findings and limits, study-wide: Baseline tissues yielded approximately 83% and baseline serum around 67% tumor-specific clonotype detection.

The data were produced by immunoSEQ multiplex PCR, yet TCRdb's version contains in-frame clones alone and is incomplete. The repertoire holds around 6,100 clones, approximately 62% seen once, with about 55% in the top ten. The receptor comes from a human donor with peripheral T-cell lymphoma. This sequence joins TRBV29-1 and TRBJ2-4, with TRBD1 identical over 8 bases. Material for sequencing was tumor tissue. The CDR3 nucleotides are TGCAGCGTTGTGAGCGGACAGGGAAAAAACATTCAGTACTTC. Protein: CSVVSGQGKNIQYF.